The clone carrying this T cell receptor beta chain was counted only a few times. Antigen unknown. Unique molecular identifiers had been added to the TCR beta cDNA libraries. With about 0.95 to 10 million T cells as the source, a few hundred thousand cDNA molecules resulted. TCRdb re-called the PCR reads through MiXCR, storing one row per CDR3 protein. The table records more than 450,000 distinct CDR3 sequences, 40% to 50% of them present only once. The CDR3 is made up of 15 amino acids. V dropped 1 base and J dropped 3 bases, with 14 bases sitting between them. Germline V gives CDR1 SGHRS, CDR2 YFSETQ. This specimen comes from a study of post-analysis software for immune sequencing data. Overall study context: Progressive-relapsing, secondary progressive and relapsing-remitting multiple sclerosis were among the disease courses included.

Study-level points and caveats: Several TRBV segments (TRBV5-6, TRBV5-1 and TRBV20-1 among them) occurred more frequently in patients than in controls. Normalized Chao1 diversity was significantly lower in multiple sclerosis patients than in controls. By F measure, samples from a shared preparation batch strongly co-clustered.

The receptor was isolated from a girl aged 10 to 17 with multiple sclerosis. The chain carries TRBV5-1 and TRBJ2-7; D perhaps matches TRBD1 (5 bases). Sequencing was performed on blood. The CDR3 DNA sequence: TGCGCCAGCAGCTTGCGCACAGGTACCCTCTACGAGCAGTACTTC. Translation: CASSLRTGTLYEQYF.